Listed below are T cell receptor beta chains from one sample, sequenced in a study of blood T cell repertoires in COVID-19. Generated by immunoSEQ multiplex PCR, the TCRdb table keeps only in-frame clones and is missing some. The sample lists 280,000 or so clones; 75% to 90% were seen once. Sequencing used peripheral blood. Receptor source: a woman in her sixties with acute or convalescent COVID-19. Each CDR3 is given with its conserved first and last residue. D genes are given only for firm matches. The size entry is marked missing in some rows and otherwise reads once, few, many or a size class.

>TRBJ2-1|NA|TRBV12-3/TRBV12-4|NA
CASSLNTGTEQFF
TGTGCCAGCAGCTTAAACACAGGGACTGAGCAGTTCTTC
>TRBJ2-7|TRBD1|TRBV7-2|NA
CASSLKVYRDSSYEQYF
TGTGCCAGCAGCTTAAAAGTTTACCGGGACAGCTCCTACGAGCAGTACTTC
>TRBJ2-1|TRBD2|TRBV29-1|NA
CSVLKGLADYSSYNEQFF
TGCAGCGTCCTCAAAGGACTAGCGGATTATAGCTCCTACAATGAGCAGTTCTTC
>TRBJ2-1|TRBD2|TRBV5-1|NA
CASRLAGYNEQFF
TGCGCCAGCAGACTAGCGGGTTACAATGAGCAGTTCTTC
>TRBJ2-3|NA|TRBV7-9|once
CASSLRFETDTQYF
TGTGCCAGCAGCTTACGGTTTGAAACAGATACGCAGTATTTT
>TRBJ1-5|NA|TRBV9|NA
CASSVGAYSNQPQHF
TGTGCCAGCAGCGTAGGCGCTTATAGCAATCAGCCCCAGCATTTT
>TRBJ1-5|NA|TRBV7-2|NA
CASSLGHAMEGPVGPQHF
TGTGCCAGCAGCTTAGGGCACGCTATGGAGGGTCCGGTGGGGCCCCAGCATTTT
>TRBJ1-2|NA|TRBV29-1|NA
CSVVPGVSYGYTF
TGCAGCGTTGTTCCAGGGGTCTCCTATGGCTACACCTTC
>TRBJ2-5|TRBD1|TRBV5-1|NA
CASSDGTGGRETQYF
TGCGCCAGCAGCGACGGGACAGGGGGGCGGGAGACCCAGTACTTC
>TRBJ2-7|TRBD2|TRBV10-3|NA
CAIRDSSGTYEQYF
TGTGCCATCAGAGACTCAAGCGGGACCTACGAGCAGTACTTC
>TRBJ2-1|NA|TRBV3-1/TRBV3-2|NA
CASSQLRINEQFF
TGTGCCAGCAGCCAACTGCGTATCAATGAGCAGTTCTTC
>TRBJ2-3|NA|TRBV5-6|NA
CASSPGFGSTSTDTQYF
TGTGCCAGCAGCCCCGGGTTCGGGAGTACTAGCACAGATACGCAGTATTTT
>TRBJ1-1|NA|TRBV7-2|NA
CASSLIPGGMNTEAFF
TGTGCCAGCAGCTTAATCCCTGGCGGGATGAACACTGAAGCTTTCTTT
>TRBJ2-3|NA|TRBV18|NA
CASSPTPITDTQYF
TGTGCCAGCTCTCCGACACCAATCACAGATACGCAGTATTTT
>TRBJ1-4|NA|TRBV27|NA
CASSRGALEKLFF
TGTGCCAGCAGCAGGGGCGCCCTTGAAAAACTGTTTTTT
>TRBJ2-7|NA|TRBV21-1|NA
CASSKVTGRYEQYF
TGTGCCAGCAGCAAAGTCACAGGGCGGTACGAGCAGTACTTC
>TRBJ1-4|TRBD1|TRBV13|NA
CASSSDREREKLFF
TGTGCCAGCAGCTCCGACAGGGAGAGAGAAAAACTGTTTTTT
>TRBJ2-1|NA|TRBV7-2|NA
CASSLRGSRANEQFF
TGTGCCAGCAGCTTAAGGGGAAGTAGAGCGAATGAGCAGTTCTTC
>TRBJ1-5|NA|TRBV9|few
CASSGDYSNQPQHF
TGTGCCAGCTCCGGCGACTATAGCAATCAGCCCCAGCATTTT
>TRBJ1-4|TRBD1|TRBV14|few
CASSQIQGISEKLFF
TGTGCCAGCAGCCAAATACAGGGGATAAGTGAAAAACTGTTTTTT
>TRBJ1-5|NA|TRBV24-1|NA
CATSDRDISQPQHF
TGTGCCACCAGTGATCGGGACATAAGTCAGCCCCAGCATTTT
>TRBJ2-3|NA|TRBV5-1|NA
CASSSSTDTQYF
TGCGCCAGCAGTAGCAGCACAGATACGCAGTATTTT
>TRBJ2-7|NA|TRBV29-1|NA
CSVEDRRKGTYEQYF
TGCAGCGTTGAAGATCGTAGGAAGGGGACCTACGAGCAGTACTTC
>TRBJ2-5|TRBD1|TRBV7-8|NA
CASSLGRDRGYQETQYF
TGTGCCAGCAGCTTGGGCCGGGACAGGGGGTACCAAGAGACCCAGTACTTC
>TRBJ1-3|NA|TRBV7-9|once
CASSLGLFPGNTIYF
TGTGCCAGCAGCTTAGGTCTGTTCCCTGGAAACACCATATATTTT
>TRBJ2-1|TRBD1|TRBV6-5|NA
CASSYRDRGEQFF
TGTGCCAGCAGTTATAGGGACAGGGGCGAGCAGTTCTTC
>TRBJ1-1|TRBD1|TRBV5-6|NA
CASSPMFPGTVALDTEAFF
TGTGCCAGCAGCCCTATGTTCCCAGGGACAGTGGCCTTAGACACTGAAGCTTTCTTT
>TRBJ1-2|NA|TRBV2|NA
CASTSDSSGYGYTF
TGTGCCAGCACTTCCGACAGTTCGGGCTATGGCTACACCTTC
>TRBJ1-3|NA|TRBV13|NA
CASSFAQDSGNTIYF
TGTGCCAGCAGCTTTGCACAGGACTCTGGAAACACCATATATTTT
>TRBJ1-2|TRBD1|TRBV28|NA
CASSLSGTGVDYGYTF
TGTGCCAGCAGTCTTTCCGGGACAGGAGTCGACTATGGCTACACCTTC
>TRBJ2-7|TRBD1|TRBV28|NA
CASSPGGRTSYEQYF
TGTGCCAGCAGTCCAGGGGGCCGGACGTCCTACGAGCAGTACTTC
>TRBJ1-1|NA|TRBV6-5|few
CASSTDATGTDEAFF
TGTGCCAGCAGCACCGACGCCACAGGGACCGATGAAGCTTTCTTT
>TRBJ2-3|TRBD2|TRBV28|NA
CASSLDSGGSTDTQYF
TGTGCCAGCAGTTTAGATAGCGGGGGAAGCACAGATACGCAGTATTTT
>TRBJ2-6|NA|TRBV5-5|NA
CASSSGTNNVLTF
TGTGCCAGCAGCTCGGGAACCAACAACGTCCTGACTTTC
>TRBJ2-1|TRBD2|TRBV6-2/TRBV6-3|NA
CASSLAGGINEQFF
TGTGCCAGCAGTTTAGCGGGAGGGATCAATGAGCAGTTCTTC
>TRBJ2-7|TRBD2|TRBV3-1/TRBV3-2|NA
CASSQSGMLAYEQYF
TGTGCCAGCAGCCAAAGCGGGATGCTCGCCTACGAGCAGTACTTC
>TRBJ2-7|TRBD2|TRBV7-2|NA
CASSLGTSGAREQYF
TGTGCCAGCAGCTTAGGGACTAGCGGCGCGAGGGAGCAGTACTTC
>TRBJ2-1|NA|TRBV7-6|NA
CASSLGSLESRKDEQFF
TGTGCCAGCAGCTTAGGGTCGTTGGAATCGAGGAAAGATGAGCAGTTCTTC
>TRBJ2-2|NA|TRBV15|NA
CATSRVSFRVGGELFF
TGTGCCACCAGCAGAGTATCTTTCAGGGTCGGAGGGGAGCTGTTTTTT
>TRBJ1-6|NA|TRBV28|NA
CASSLWEGQGYNSPLHF
TGTGCCAGCAGTTTGTGGGAGGGGCAGGGCTATAATTCACCCCTCCACTTT
>TRBJ1-5|TRBD1|TRBV5-5|NA
CASSPGTGYEQPQHF
TGTGCCAGCAGCCCCGGGACAGGGTATGAGCAGCCCCAGCATTTT
>TRBJ1-3|NA|TRBV25-1|NA
CASSSPGGGNTIYF
TGTGCCAGCAGCTCCCCGGGAGGTGGAAACACCATATATTTT
>TRBJ1-1|NA|TRBV28|NA
CASSFVRNTEAFF
TGTGCCAGCAGTTTCGTCAGGAACACTGAAGCTTTCTTT
>TRBJ1-5|TRBD1|TRBV2|NA
CASNKQGDNQPQHF
TGTGCCAGCAATAAACAGGGGGATAATCAGCCCCAGCATTTT
>TRBJ1-2|NA|TRBV4-3|NA
CASSQDKGGPNYGYTF
TGCGCCAGCAGCCAAGATAAGGGAGGCCCGAACTATGGCTACACCTTC
>TRBJ1-2|NA|TRBV6-1|NA
CASSDSRRGGGRGYTF
TGTGCCAGCAGTGATTCCCGTCGCGGGGGAGGTCGAGGCTACACCTTC